Here is one T cell receptor beta chain with its context. Its specificity is not known. This record belongs to a study of beta chain features in type 1 diabetes. Study results and limitations: TCRB CDR3 length was moderately but significantly reduced in all four CD4+ subsets of Type 1 diabetes patients.

Every bit of the isolated RNA underwent reverse transcription, so sequencing read expressed TCRB transcripts. Method: immunoSEQ multiplex PCR; TCRdb's copy keeps in-frame clones and lacks some. The profile shows about 700,000 clones, roughly 13% of them singletons. The CDR3 runs to 16 residues. CDR1 is ENHRY, CDR2 SYGVKD, per germline. The V gene lost 0 bases and the J gene lost 8 bases, with 14 bases spanning the gap. Sequencing was done on a sample of naive CD4+ T cells from blood. J is TRBJ1-6 and V is TRBV10-3; a weak D match, TRBD1 (5 bases). This clonotype originated in a man between 18 and 35 years old with type 1 diabetes. In nucleotides, the CDR3 is TGTGCCATCAGTGAGTCATCGGACACGGAGTATTCACCCCTCCACTTT. Translation gives CAISESSDTEYSPLHF.